The T cell receptor (beta chain) under discussion was sequenced for a study of T cell repertoires in cytomegalovirus infection. Overall study: It was the public TCR beta signatures that indicated both CMV infection and matching HLA type.

TCRdb processed the reads anew with MiXCR; each CDR3 protein has one entry. The sample includes hundreds of thousands of distinct CDR3 sequences, around a third of them seen just once. This clonotype was picked up many times. Its antigen is unidentified. Looked up from germline, CDR1 is SGHVS and CDR2 is FQNEAQ. V was clipped by 8 bases and J by 2 bases; unmatched bases: 9. The CDR3 has 17 residues. This specimen was cultured PBMCs, taken from culture after CMV antigen stimulation. The sequence derives from a human donor in good health (CMV status not recorded). Some clones in this sample may be carry-over from other donors' samples. This chain uses TRBV7-8 with TRBJ2-1; 13 positions match TRBD2. In DNA, the CDR3 is TGTGCCAGCGCGAGACTAGCGGGAGGCAGCGCCTACAATGAGCAGTTCTTC. Translated, it gives CASARLAGGSAYNEQFF.